The next 2 T cell receptor beta chains were all read from a single sample in a study of shared clonotypes between healthy human individuals. Here immunoSEQ multiplex PCR was the method, and the copy in TCRdb shows in-frame clones only, minus some. The table shows 2 million to 3 million clones, with approximately 93% occurring only once. The sample taken for sequencing was naive CD4+ T cells from PBMCs. Regarding subset: CD45RA+ positively selected. The receptor set was obtained from a man younger than 30 in good health. Some clones in this sample may be carry-over from other donors' samples.

The chain combines TRBV5-6 with TRBJ1-4; maybe TRBD1 (6 bases). The CDR3 is 14 amino acids. Germline V gene data show CDR1 as SGHDT and CDR2 as YYEEEE. V was cut by 2 bases and J by 8 bases, with 13 bases left in between. The DNA for the CDR3 is TGTGCCAGCAGCTTTCAGGGGTTGGAGGAAAAACTGTTTTTT. It is translated as CASSFQGLEEKLFF. The complete variable domain, with remaining parts taken from reference TRBV5-6 and TRBJ1-4, reads DAGVTQSPTHLIKTRGQQVTLRCSPKSGHDTVSWYQQALGQGPQFIFQYYEEEERQRGNFPDRFSGHQFPNYSSELNVNALLLGDSALYLCASSFQGLEEKLFFGSGTQLSVL.

V usage is TRBV2 and J usage is TRBJ1-4, with D hard to call. Trimming left V 7 bases short and J 5 bases short, with 8 bases between. Germline lookup yields CDR1 SNHLY and CDR2 FYNNEI. The CDR3 length is 12 residues. CDR3 sequence: CASTPKNEKLFF. In nucleotides, the CDR3 is TGTGCCAGCACCCCGAAAAATGAAAAACTGTTTTTT.